Listed below are T cell receptor beta chains from one sample, sequenced in a study of blood T cell repertoires in COVID-19. TCRdb keeps only in-frame clones here, not all; method: immunoSEQ multiplex PCR. Here the sample spans hundreds of thousands of clones, 70% to 90% being singletons. The material sequenced was peripheral blood. These receptors came from a man aged 18-30 years with COVID-19, enrolled during active disease. Each CDR3 is given with its conserved first and last residue. Fields, in order: clone size, D gene, V gene, J gene, CDR3 DNA, CDR3 protein. The D gene is left open where the match is weak. Size is stated for part of the rows, as once, few or many counts, or as a class when the clone is expanded.

-	-	TRBV5-8	TRBJ2-3	TGTGCCAGCAGCGCCCGGACAGGCACAGATACGCAGTATTTT	CASSARTGTDTQYF
-	-	TRBV28	TRBJ1-1	TGTGCCAGCAGTTCAAGACAGGTCCTCACTGAAGCTTTCTTT	CASSSRQVLTEAFF
-	TRBD2	TRBV6-4	TRBJ2-1	TGTGCCAGCAGTGATTTCGGCGGGGGATCCTACAATGAGCAGTTCTTC	CASSDFGGGSYNEQFF
-	-	TRBV3-1/TRBV3-2	TRBJ2-1	TGTGCCAGCAGCCGGGTATTGGGAGGGGGTGACAATGAGCAGTTCTTC	CASSRVLGGGDNEQFF
-	TRBD2	TRBV6-2/TRBV6-3	TRBJ2-2	TGTGCCAGCAGTTACTCCTTACTAGCGGGAGGGATTGCCGGGGAGCTGTTTTTT	CASSYSLLAGGIAGELFF
-	TRBD2	TRBV10-2	TRBJ2-5	TGCGCCACCGGGGGACTAGCGGACGGAGGGCCGCAGTCGGAGACCCAGTACTTC	CATGGLADGGPQSETQYF
-	TRBD1	TRBV2	TRBJ2-2	TGTGCCAGCAAGAAACAGGGGGCAGTCACCGGGGAGCTGTTTTTT	CASKKQGAVTGELFF
-	-	TRBV5-1	TRBJ2-7	TGCGCCAGCGCGGAGGCTAGCGCATACGAGCAGTACTTC	CASAEASAYEQYF
-	-	TRBV27	TRBJ1-3	TGTGCCAGCAGTTCGACTCCCCCTTTTGGGAACAGAGGTAGCGACACCATATATTTT	CASSSTPPFGNRGSDTIYF
-	-	TRBV19	TRBJ2-3	TGTGCCAGTAGTTTCCTGGGAGTCGGCACAGATACGCAGTATTTT	CASSFLGVGTDTQYF
-	TRBD2	TRBV4-2	TRBJ2-3	TGTGCCAGCAGCCCCTTAACCGGGACTAGCGGGGAGGACACAGATACGCAGTATTTT	CASSPLTGTSGEDTDTQYF
-	-	TRBV5-1	TRBJ1-1	TGCGCCAGCAGCTTGCACTTAGCGGGCACTGAAGCTTTCTTT	CASSLHLAGTEAFF
-	-	TRBV29-1	TRBJ2-1	TGCAGCGTTGAACTCCCCGGGGCCTACAATGAGCAGTTCTTC	CSVELPGAYNEQFF
-	TRBD2	TRBV27	TRBJ2-1	TGTGCCAGCAGCAGGACTAGCGGGACGAATTACAATGAGCAGTTCTTC	CASSRTSGTNYNEQFF
-	TRBD1	TRBV24-1	TRBJ1-5	TGTGCCACCCGAGGGACAGACAATCAGCCCCAGCATTTT	CATRGTDNQPQHF
-	-	TRBV14	TRBJ1-3	TGTGCCAGCAGCCAAGGGACAGCGGCCGGAAACACCATATATTTT	CASSQGTAAGNTIYF
-	-	TRBV27	TRBJ2-1	TGTGCCAGCAGTTTTGGGAGCTCCTACAATGAGCAGTTCTTC	CASSFGSSYNEQFF
-	-	TRBV11-3	TRBJ1-6	TGTGCCAGCTGCAAAGGTTGGGTGGTCGGAGTTTATAATTCACCCCTCCACTTT	CASCKGWVVGVYNSPLHF
once	-	TRBV7-9	TRBJ2-3	TGTGCCAGCAGCTTAGGGGGCCCTTTTCATACGCAGTATTTT	CASSLGGPFHTQYF
-	TRBD1	TRBV3-1/TRBV3-2	TRBJ2-7	TGTGCCAGCAGCCAAGAAGGTTTGGACAGGGGGCTTCCCTCCTACGAGCAGTACTTC	CASSQEGLDRGLPSYEQYF
-	-	TRBV6-1	TRBJ2-7	TGTGCCAGCAGTGAATTTGACAGTCCCTACGAGCAGTACTTC	CASSEFDSPYEQYF
-	TRBD2	TRBV6-1	TRBJ2-1	TGTGCCAGCAGTGTCCAAGCGGGGGGGAAGAGCTCCTACAATGAGCAGTTCTTC	CASSVQAGGKSSYNEQFF
-	TRBD2	TRBV5-1	TRBJ2-5	TGCGCCAGCAGCACCCGACTAGCGGGAGAGACCCAGTACTTC	CASSTRLAGETQYF
-	-	TRBV7-4	TRBJ1-5	TGTGCCAGCAGCCCAGGGACTGGTATCCAGCCCCAGCATTTT	CASSPGTGIQPQHF
-	-	TRBV6-1	TRBJ2-5	TGTGCCAGCAGTGAAGGCTATGCGCAAGAGACCCAGTACTTC	CASSEGYAQETQYF
once	-	TRBV5-5	TRBJ1-5	TGTGCCAGCAGCTTGTTCCAGACTTATAGCAATCAGCCCCAGCATTTT	CASSLFQTYSNQPQHF
once	TRBD2	TRBV7-9	TRBJ2-2	TGTGCCAGCAGCTTAGGCTCGGGACTAGCGGCGAACACCGGGGAGCTGTTTTTT	CASSLGSGLAANTGELFF
-	-	TRBV25-1	TRBJ2-1	TGTGCCAGCAGTTGGCTCCTCAATGAGCAGTTCTTC	CASSWLLNEQFF
-	-	TRBV5-6	TRBJ1-1	TGTGCCAGCAGCTTAGACGTACCAGGGGCACGTGAAGCTTTCTTT	CASSLDVPGAREAFF
-	TRBD2	TRBV12-3/TRBV12-4	TRBJ2-7	TGTGCCAGCAGTTCCAGCGGGGGTATCGAGCAGTACTTC	CASSSSGGIEQYF
-	TRBD1	TRBV12-5	TRBJ1-2	TGTGCTAGTGGTTTGGCCCTCGGGACAGAAGTCTACTATGGCTACACCTTC	CASGLALGTEVYYGYTF
-	TRBD2	TRBV9	TRBJ2-3	TGTGCCAGCAGCGTAGGGACTAGCGGGACCACAGATACGCAGTATTTT	CASSVGTSGTTDTQYF
-	TRBD1	TRBV30	TRBJ1-5	TGTGCCTGGAGCGGGACAGCTCAGCCCCAGCATTTT	CAWSGTAQPQHF
-	TRBD1	TRBV2	TRBJ1-2	TGTGCCAGCAGTGAACAGGGGGAAATTACTGGCTACACCTTC	CASSEQGEITGYTF